These 27 T cell receptor beta chains came from one sample sequenced in a study of monozygotic twins with inflammatory bowel disease. TCRdb reprocessed the 5' RACE reads; each CDR3 protein has one entry and no DNA is given. This listing includes 400,000 or so distinct CDR3 sequences. Sequenced: blood. These receptors were obtained from a human donor with ulcerative colitis or Crohn's disease, or a healthy co-twin of an affected twin (not recorded which).

Here the CDR3 reads CASSLAKLAGGPSTDTQYF. This chain connects TRBV7-6 to TRBJ2-3; TCRdb names TRBD2, which stays unverified in the absence of DNA. CDR3 length: 19 residues. Germline values: CDR1 SGHVS, CDR2 FNYEAQ.

CDR3 loop: CASSVTGHYYEQYF. This chain links TRBV27 with TRBJ2-7; there is no DNA to check the TCRdb D call of TRBD1. The CDR3 length is 14 residues. Germline CDR1 MNHEY, CDR2 SMNVEV (reference sequence).

The J gene is TRBJ2-2, the V gene TRBV30. The CDR3 has 11 residues. CDR1 is GTSNPN, CDR2 SVGIG, per germline (reference sequence). The CDR3 is CAWSKETELFF.

V and J are TRBV6-5 and TRBJ2-7. CDR1 MNHEY and CDR2 SVGAGI come from the germline V gene. CDR3 length: 15 residues. The CDR3 region is CASSYVSTATYEQYF.

The CDR3 region is CAISGPTSSGGTDTQYF. This chain joins TRBV10-3 and TRBJ2-3; TCRdb lists TRBD2, though no DNA is available to test this call. CDR3 length: 17 residues. CDR1 is ENHRY, CDR2 SYGVKD, per germline.

The V gene is TRBV10-3, the J gene TRBJ2-1; the D gene TCRdb calls, TRBD2, cannot be checked with no DNA. Per the germline V gene, CDR1 is ENHRY and CDR2 is SYGVKD. The CDR3 totals 15 residues. CDR3 loop: CAITGSEGVDNEQFF.

The rearrangement joins TRBV2 to TRBJ2-1; TCRdb indicates TRBD2, and absent DNA this call remains unverified. This CDR3 comprises 14 residues. Germline values: CDR1 SNHLY, CDR2 FYNNEI. Here the CDR3 reads CASTGTSGYNEQFF.

The V gene is TRBV7-2, the J gene TRBJ1-4; the D gene TCRdb calls, TRBD1, cannot be checked with no DNA. CDR1 is SGHTA and CDR2 is FQGNSA in the germline V gene. The CDR3 spans 16 residues. CDR3 region: CASSLAPPGTNEKLFF.

The chain recombines TRBV5-1 with TRBJ1-1. CDR1 and CDR2 (germline): SGHRS, YFSETQ. This CDR3 has 15 residues. The CDR3 sequence: CASSLEWRYNTEAFF.

J is TRBJ2-7 and V is TRBV5-4; the D call from TCRdb, TRBD2, cannot be confirmed without DNA. The V gene's germline CDR1 is SGHNT and CDR2 YYREEE (reference sequence). This CDR3 region has 14 residues. The CDR3 loop reads CASSLEAGAGEQYF.

The V call is TRBV29-1, the J call TRBJ1-1. Germline V lookup: CDR1 SQVTM, CDR2 ANQGSEA. The CDR3 spans 13 residues. CDR3 residues: CSVEGRDLFEAFF. The variable domain in full, with the rest retrieved from reference TRBV29-1 and TRBJ1-1, is SAVISQKPSRDICQRGTSLTIQCQVDSQVTMMFWYRQQPGQSLTLIATANQGSEATYESGFVIDKFPISRPNLTFSTLTVSNMSPEDSSIYLCSVEGRDLFEAFFGQGTRLTVV.

The genes are TRBV18 and TRBJ2-2; the TRBD1 assignment by TCRdb is unverifiable without DNA. The CDR3 is made up of 14 amino acids. CDR1 and CDR2 from the germline V gene are KGHSH and LQKENI. The CDR3 sequence: CASSPATGTGELFF.

The V gene is TRBV30, the J gene TRBJ2-3. CDR1 and CDR2 from the germline V gene are GTSNPN and SVGIG (reference sequence). The CDR3 loop spans 11 amino acids. CDR3 in amino acids: CAWSKEDTQYF.

This rearrangement joins TRBV29-1 to TRBJ2-5; with no DNA, the TCRdb D assignment of TRBD1 cannot be verified. This CDR3 is built from 13 residues. Germline V gives CDR1 SQVTM, CDR2 ANQGSEA. The CDR3 protein is CSVREGGAETQYF.

The V and J genes are TRBV12-3 or TRBV12-4 and TRBJ2-1. This CDR3 has 11 amino acids. CDR3 loop: CASSRYNEQFF.

This CDR3 is CASSPAGSGNTIYF. The V gene is TRBV18, the J gene TRBJ1-3; with no DNA, the TCRdb D assignment of TRBD1 cannot be verified. The germline V gene has CDR1 KGHSH and CDR2 LQKENI. The CDR3 runs to 14 residues.

The CDR3 loop reads CASSLGSLGEQFF. The rearrangement uses TRBV7-7 and TRBJ2-1; TCRdb picks TRBD2, but there is no DNA to check that call. The CDR3 extends over 13 amino acids. CDR1 and CDR2 from the germline V gene are SSHAT and FNYEAQ (reference sequence).

This rearrangement joins TRBV11-2 to TRBJ2-4. Germline V gene data show CDR1 as SGHAT and CDR2 as FQNNGV. The CDR3 loop spans 11 amino acids. The CDR3 sequence is CASSLGRIQYF.

The chain couples TRBV28 to TRBJ2-7; TCRdb returns TRBD2, unconfirmable since there is no DNA. The CDR3 is 17 residues long. Germline CDR1 MDHEN, CDR2 SYDVKM. The CDR3 is CASSSSGPSGSGGEQYF.

This sequence joins TRBV10-3 and TRBJ2-3; the D call from TCRdb, TRBD2, cannot be confirmed without DNA. Germline V gene data show CDR1 as ENHRY and CDR2 as SYGVKD. This CDR3 is 14 amino acids long. CDR3 amino acids: CAISGGNPRDTQYF.

The chain couples TRBV5-1 to TRBJ2-4. The CDR3 runs to 14 residues. The germline gives CDR1 SGHRS, CDR2 YFSETQ. This CDR3 is CASSLNTAENIQYF. Looking up the rest from reference TRBV5-1 and TRBJ2-4 gives the full variable domain: KAGVTQTPRYLIKTRGQQVTLSCSPISGHRSVSWYQQTPGQGLQFLFEYFSETQRNKGNFPGRFSGRQFSNSRSEMNVSTLELGDSALYLCASSLNTAENIQYFGAGTRLSVL.

The chain joins TRBV5-6 to TRBJ1-2; there is no DNA to check the TCRdb D call of TRBD1. The CDR3 contains 13 residues. Germline CDR1 SGHDT, CDR2 YYEEEE. CDR3 sequence: CASSLWGFGGYTF.

The chain links TRBV12-3 or TRBV12-4 to TRBJ1-2; the D call of TRBD1 rests on TCRdb alone, since no DNA is present to check it. This CDR3 contains 12 residues. The CDR3: CASKTGSRGYTF.

This rearrangement joins TRBV6-1 to TRBJ1-1; the TCRdb call, TRBD1, lacks DNA for checking. Germline CDR1 and CDR2: MNHNS and SASEGT. This CDR3 has 13 residues. The CDR3 reads CASLTGLYTEAFF.

The rearrangement links TRBV12-5 to TRBJ2-7; the TCRdb D gene call, TRBD1, has no DNA to confirm it. The CDR3 length is 13 residues. CDR1 and CDR2 from the germline V gene are LGHNT and FRNRAP. The CDR3 loop is CASGSRDTYEQYF.

This chain joins TRBV7-9 and TRBJ1-2; the TCRdb D gene call, TRBD1, has no DNA to confirm it. CDR1 is SEHNR and CDR2 is FQNEAQ in the germline V gene (reference sequence). The CDR3 extends over 14 amino acids. This CDR3 is CASSLDRVRYGYTF.

The chain is built from TRBV4-1 and TRBJ1-5; absent DNA, TCRdb's TRBD1 call cannot be checked. The CDR3 sequence is 16 residues long. Germline lookup yields CDR1 MGHRA and CDR2 YSYEKL. The CDR3 loop is CASSQDRAPGNQPQHF.